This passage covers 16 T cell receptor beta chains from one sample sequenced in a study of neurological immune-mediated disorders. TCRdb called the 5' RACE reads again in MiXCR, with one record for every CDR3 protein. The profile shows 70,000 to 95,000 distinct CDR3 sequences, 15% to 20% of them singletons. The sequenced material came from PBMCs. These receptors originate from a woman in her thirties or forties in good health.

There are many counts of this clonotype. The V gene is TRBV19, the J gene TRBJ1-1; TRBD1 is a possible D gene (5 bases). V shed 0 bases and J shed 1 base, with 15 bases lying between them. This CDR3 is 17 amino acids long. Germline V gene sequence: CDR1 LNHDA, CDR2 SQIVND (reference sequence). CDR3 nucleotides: TGTGCCAGTAGTATAGATCGGGAAGGGGCCCAGAACACTGAAGCTTTCTTT. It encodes CASSIDREGAQNTEAFF.

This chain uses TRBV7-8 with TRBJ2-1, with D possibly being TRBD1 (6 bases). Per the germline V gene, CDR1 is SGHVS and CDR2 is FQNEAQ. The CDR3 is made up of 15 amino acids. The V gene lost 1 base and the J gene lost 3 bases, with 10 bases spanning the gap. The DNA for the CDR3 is TGTGCCAGCAGCTTAGAGTTGGACAGCTACAATGAGCAGTTCTTC. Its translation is CASSLELDSYNEQFF.

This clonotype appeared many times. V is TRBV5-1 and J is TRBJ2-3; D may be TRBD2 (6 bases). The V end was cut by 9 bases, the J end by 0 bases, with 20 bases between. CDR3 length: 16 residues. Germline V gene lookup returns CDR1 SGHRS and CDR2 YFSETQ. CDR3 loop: CATSLRGDVSTDTQYF. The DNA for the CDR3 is TGCGCCACCTCGCTCCGCGGGGATGTCAGCACAGATACGCAGTATTTT.

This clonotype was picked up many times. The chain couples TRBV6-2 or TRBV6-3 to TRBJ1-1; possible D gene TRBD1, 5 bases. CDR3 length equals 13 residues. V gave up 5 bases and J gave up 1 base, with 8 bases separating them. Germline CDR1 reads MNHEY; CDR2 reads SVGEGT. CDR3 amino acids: CASSRQTNTEAFF. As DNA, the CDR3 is TGTGCCAGCAGTCGACAGACGAACACTGAAGCTTTCTTT.

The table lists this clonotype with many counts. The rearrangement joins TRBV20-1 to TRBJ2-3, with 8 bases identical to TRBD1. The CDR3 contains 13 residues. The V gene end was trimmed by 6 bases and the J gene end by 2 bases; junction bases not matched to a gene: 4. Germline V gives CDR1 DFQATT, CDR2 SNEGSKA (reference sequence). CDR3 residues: CSARTGSTDTQYF. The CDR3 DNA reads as TGCAGTGCCCGGACAGGGTCCACAGATACGCAGTATTTT.

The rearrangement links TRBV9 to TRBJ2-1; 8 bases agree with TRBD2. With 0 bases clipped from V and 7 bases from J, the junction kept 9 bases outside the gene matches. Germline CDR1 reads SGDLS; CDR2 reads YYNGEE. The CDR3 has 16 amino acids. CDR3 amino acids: CASSVDLLAGKNEQFF. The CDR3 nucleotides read TGTGCCAGCAGCGTAGATTTGTTAGCGGGAAAAAATGAGCAGTTCTTC.

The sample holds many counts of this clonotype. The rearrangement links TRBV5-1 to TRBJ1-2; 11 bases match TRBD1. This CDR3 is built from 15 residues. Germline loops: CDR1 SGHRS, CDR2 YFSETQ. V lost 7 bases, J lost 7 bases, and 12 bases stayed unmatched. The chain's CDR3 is CASGIEPGTGGGYTF. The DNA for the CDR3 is TGCGCCAGCGGTATCGAACCCGGGACAGGGGGTGGCTACACCTTC.

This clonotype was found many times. In DNA, the CDR3 is TGTGCCAGCAGCTTAGTGCAGGGTCTGGACGAGCAGTACTTC. Amino acid sequence: CASSLVQGLDEQYF. The rearrangement uses TRBV7-6 and TRBJ2-7; the D gene is possibly TRBD1 (5 bases). Germline values: CDR1 SGHVS, CDR2 FNYEAQ. The CDR3 totals 14 residues. V lost 1 base and J lost 5, with 12 bases in between.

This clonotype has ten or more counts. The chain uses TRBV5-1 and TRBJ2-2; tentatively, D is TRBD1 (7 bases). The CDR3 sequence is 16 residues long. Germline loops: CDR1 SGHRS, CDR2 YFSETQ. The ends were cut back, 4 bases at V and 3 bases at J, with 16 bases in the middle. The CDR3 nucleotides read TGCGCCAGCAGCCCGGAGGCAGGGGGGTACACCGGGGAGCTGTTTTTT. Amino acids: CASSPEAGGYTGELFF.

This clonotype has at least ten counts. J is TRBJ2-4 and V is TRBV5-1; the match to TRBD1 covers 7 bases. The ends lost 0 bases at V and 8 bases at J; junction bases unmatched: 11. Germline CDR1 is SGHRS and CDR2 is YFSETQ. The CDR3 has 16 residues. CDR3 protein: CASSLAVGTVIDIQYF. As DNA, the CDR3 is TGCGCCAGCAGCTTGGCCGTTGGGACAGTGATAGACATTCAGTACTTC.

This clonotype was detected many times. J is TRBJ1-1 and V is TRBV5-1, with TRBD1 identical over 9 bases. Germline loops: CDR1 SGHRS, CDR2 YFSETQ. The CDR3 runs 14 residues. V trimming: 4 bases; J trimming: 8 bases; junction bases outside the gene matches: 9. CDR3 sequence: CASSPDRGGQEAFF. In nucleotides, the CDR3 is TGCGCCAGCAGCCCGGACAGGGGAGGGCAAGAAGCTTTCTTT.

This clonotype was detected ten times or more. The CDR3 DNA reads as TGCAGTGCTAGAGAGGGTCGCGGGGGGATCGATACGCAGTATTTT. It is translated as CSAREGRGGIDTQYF. V is TRBV20-1 and J is TRBJ2-3; TRBD2 aligns across 8 bases. Losses at the gene ends were 0 bases for V and 6 bases for J; bases not matched to a gene: 8. Germline CDR1 reads DFQATT; CDR2 reads SNEGSKA (reference sequence). This CDR3 is 15 amino acids long.

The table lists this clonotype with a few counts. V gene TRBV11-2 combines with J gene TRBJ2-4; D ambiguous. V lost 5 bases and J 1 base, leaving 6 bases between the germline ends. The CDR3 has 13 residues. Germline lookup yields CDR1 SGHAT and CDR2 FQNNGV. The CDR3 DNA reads TGTGCCAGCAGCCCCTGGGCCAAAAACATTCAGTACTTC. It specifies CASSPWAKNIQYF.

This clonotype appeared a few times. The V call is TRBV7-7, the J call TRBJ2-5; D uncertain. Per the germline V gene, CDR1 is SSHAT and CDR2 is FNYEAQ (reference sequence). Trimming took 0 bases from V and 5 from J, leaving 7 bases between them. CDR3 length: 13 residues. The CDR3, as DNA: TGTGCCAGCAGCTTAGCAGATGGGGAGACCCAGTACTTC. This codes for CASSLADGETQYF.

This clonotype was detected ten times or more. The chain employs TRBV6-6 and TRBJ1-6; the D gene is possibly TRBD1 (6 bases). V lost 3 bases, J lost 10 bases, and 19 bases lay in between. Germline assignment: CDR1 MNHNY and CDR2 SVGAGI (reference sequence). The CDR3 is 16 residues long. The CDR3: CASSYAPAGGVSPLHF. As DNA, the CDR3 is TGTGCCAGCAGTTATGCCCCTGCCGGGGGCGTGTCACCCCTCCACTTT.

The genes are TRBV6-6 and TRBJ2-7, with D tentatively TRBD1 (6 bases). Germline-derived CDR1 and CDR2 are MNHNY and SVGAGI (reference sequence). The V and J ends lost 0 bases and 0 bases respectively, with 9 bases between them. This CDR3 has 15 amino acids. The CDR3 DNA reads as TGTGCCAGCAGTTACTCCCGGGACATCTCCTACGAGCAGTACTTC. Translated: CASSYSRDISYEQYF.